This T cell receptor (beta chain) was obtained from a study of memory CD4+ T cells and cytomegalovirus serostatus. As for the study in general: Healthy Belgian adult donors included about nine CMV-positive and about two dozen CMV-negative people. Study-wide findings and caveats: CMV serostatus prediction reached median AUC around 0.94, or 0.89 with US-trained model.

Single viable CD3+CD4+CD8-CD45RO+ cells were sorted as the memory CD4+ T cells. CD4+ T cells were isolated by positive magnetic selection. Using immunoSEQ multiplex PCR, the repertoire was profiled, and TCRdb retains in-frame clones only, with some absent. This sample has about 25,000 clones, with roughly 80% found just once. Unmatched junction bases numbered 6, after V lost 5 bases and J lost 5 bases. The CDR3 consists of 13 residues. The germline gives CDR1 GTSNPN, CDR2 SVGIG (reference sequence). As concerns this clone: Its cognate antigen is unknown.

The sequenced material came from memory CD4+ T cells from blood. The rearrangement links TRBV30 to TRBJ1-5; 7 nucleotides agree with TRBD1. The sequence derives from an adult in good health and CMV-seronegative. This CDR3 reads CAWATGLDQPQHF. CDR3 DNA: TGTGCCTGGGCGACAGGGTTGGATCAGCCCCAGCATTTT.